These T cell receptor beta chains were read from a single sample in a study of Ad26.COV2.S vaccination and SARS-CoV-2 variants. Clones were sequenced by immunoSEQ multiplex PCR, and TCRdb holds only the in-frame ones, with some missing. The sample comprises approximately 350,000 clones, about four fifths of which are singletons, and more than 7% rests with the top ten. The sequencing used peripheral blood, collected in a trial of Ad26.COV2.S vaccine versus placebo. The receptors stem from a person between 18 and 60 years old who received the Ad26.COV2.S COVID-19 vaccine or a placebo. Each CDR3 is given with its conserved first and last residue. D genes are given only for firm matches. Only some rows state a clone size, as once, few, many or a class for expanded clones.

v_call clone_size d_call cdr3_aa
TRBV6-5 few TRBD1 CASSSSQGAVGGYTF
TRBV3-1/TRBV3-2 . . CASGGLEETQYF
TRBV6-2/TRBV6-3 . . CASSYYEGYTF
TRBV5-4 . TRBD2 CASSLGGTSREETQYF
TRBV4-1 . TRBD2 CASSPHSGKPGELFF
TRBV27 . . CASSLRDTQYF
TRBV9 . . CASSVGPKETQYF
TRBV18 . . CASSPPRATTDTQYF
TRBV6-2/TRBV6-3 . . CASSATRSNLGSYEQYF
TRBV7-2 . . CASSYAPLRFSGNTIYF
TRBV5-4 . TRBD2 CASSPGLAKDTQYF
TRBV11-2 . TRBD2 CASSLFGTSGAF
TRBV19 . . CASSTTQEGPFVGYTF
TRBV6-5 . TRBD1 CASSYGRGIEAFF
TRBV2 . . CASSEWSGLNGNTIYF